The 10 T cell receptor beta chains reported below all come from one sample, sequenced in a study of cytomegalovirus exposure and HLA in healthy donors. With 60 Vbeta and 13 Jbeta primers, the PCR was carried out. TCRdb's copy holds only in-frame clones and misses some; the assay was immunoSEQ multiplex PCR. The sample includes about 94,000 clones, over 65% of them seen just once. The sample was PBMCs. These receptors all stem from a human donor in good health.

A single count supports this clone. The chain carries TRBV7-9 and TRBJ1-5, with 8 bases matching TRBD1. Germline V gene sequence: CDR1 SEHNR, CDR2 FQNEAQ (reference sequence). The CDR3 contains 15 residues. Trimming at V came to 5 bases and at J to 2 bases, leaving 5 bases not matched to a gene. The CDR3 region is CASSGDRGRNQPQHF. The CDR3 DNA reads TGTGCCAGCAGCGGAGACAGGGGCCGCAATCAGCCCCAGCATTTT.

The CDR3 nucleotides read TGCGCCAGCAGCCAGGGACAGGGGGATGGCTACACCTTC. It codes for CASSQGQGDGYTF. This chain connects TRBV4-1 to TRBJ1-2, with 11 nucleotides matching TRBD1. V shed 3 bases, J shed 6 bases, and the junction held 0 bases outside the gene matches. The CDR3 runs to 13 residues. Germline CDR1 is MGHRA and CDR2 is YSYEKL.

The chain combines TRBV7-8 with TRBJ1-2; D not certain. Trimming pared 2 bases from V and 6 bases from J, leaving 13 bases between. The CDR3 loop spans 14 amino acids. CDR1 is SGHVS and CDR2 is FQNEAQ in the germline V gene. This CDR3 reads CASSLQGVYDGYTF. DNA of the CDR3: TGTGCCAGCAGCTTACAAGGAGTATACGATGGCTACACCTTC.

The V call is TRBV7-2, the J call TRBJ2-7, with 7 bases fitting TRBD2. CDR3 size: 17 residues. Germline CDR1 reads SGHTA; CDR2 reads FQGNSA. Unmatched junction bases numbered 9, after V lost 0 bases and J lost 1 base. The CDR3 is CASSLASGLVRSYEQYF. For the CDR3, the DNA is TGTGCCAGCAGCTTAGCCTCCGGACTAGTAAGATCCTACGAGCAGTACTTC.

V and J are TRBV10-2 and TRBJ2-7, with 7 bases aligning to TRBD1. J lost 1 base, V lost 8 bases, and 8 bases had no gene match. Germline CDR1 WSHSY, CDR2 SAAADI. The CDR3 has 14 residues. The DNA for the CDR3 is TGCGCCAGCGTTCCGGGACAGCCATCCTACGAGCAGTACTTC. Residues: CASVPGQPSYEQYF.

The CDR3 DNA sequence: TGTGCCAGCAGCCCGGCTAGCGGGAGGGCCAGCAATGAGCAGTTCTTC. Translated: CASSPASGRASNEQFF. The chain carries TRBV7-3 and TRBJ2-1; 12 bases match TRBD2. The CDR3 has 16 amino acids. V gave up 5 bases and J gave up 6 bases; unmatched junction bases: 8. Germline V gene data show CDR1 as SGHTA and CDR2 as FQGTGA.

This clone is a singleton in its sample. Other DNA sequences from this sample encode an identical CDR3 as well. This rearrangement joins TRBV7-9 to TRBJ2-3, with TRBD1 as a possible D gene (6 bases). Germline CDR1 SEHNR, CDR2 FQNEAQ (reference sequence). Trimming cost V 2 bases and J 3 bases, with 9 bases left between them. The CDR3 consists of 14 residues. Written as DNA, the CDR3 is TGTGCCAGCAGCTTAAGTACAGGGACAGATACGCAGTATTTT. This encodes CASSLSTGTDTQYF.

This chain connects TRBV16 to TRBJ2-7; D might be TRBD1 (6 bases). V lost 4 bases to trimming and J lost 2 bases, with 6 bases between them. This CDR3 spans 12 amino acids. Germline lookup yields CDR1 KGHSY and CDR2 FQNENV. The CDR3 loop reads CASSRDTYEQYF. DNA of the CDR3: TGTGCCAGCAGCCGGGACACCTACGAGCAGTACTTC.

This clone came up a few times. The chain is built from TRBV10-2 and TRBJ2-7; 10 bases align to TRBD2. The CDR3 spans 14 residues. Germline CDR1 WSHSY, CDR2 SAAADI. V lost 7 bases to trimming and J lost 2 bases; unmatched junction nucleotides: 5. The CDR3 DNA reads TGCGCCAGCAAGGGGACTAGCGAGACCTACGAGCAGTACTTC. Its translation: CASKGTSETYEQYF.

The chain links TRBV27 to TRBJ2-5, with 8 bases that match TRBD1. V was pared by 5 bases and J by 5 bases, with 7 bases of the junction left unmatched. Germline V gives CDR1 MNHEY, CDR2 SMNVEV (reference sequence). CDR3 size: 14 residues. The CDR3 nucleotides are TGTGCCAGCAGTCCCTGGACAGGGCGGGAGACCCAGTACTTC. Protein sequence: CASSPWTGRETQYF.